The following is a T cell receptor (beta chain) sequence with its context. This sample was taken from a study of control samples from healthy donors and cancer patients. Repertoires were generated with immunoSEQ multiplex PCR, while TCRdb's copy carries only in-frame clones and drops some. This sample has about 180,000 clones, with about 90% found just once. The CDR3 totals 17 residues. V gave up 7 bases and J gave up 0 bases, with 16 bases separating them. Germline-derived CDR1 and CDR2 are MDHEN and SYDVKM. This TCR derives from a woman aged 45-60 years in good health. The rearrangement links TRBV28 to TRBJ1-6, with a possible D match to TRBD1 (5 bases). The sequenced sample was blood. CDR3 DNA sequence: TGTGCCAGCACACCTGTCTCGGGGGGCTCCTATAATTCACCCCTCCACTTT. Translating gives CASTPVSGGSYNSPLHF.